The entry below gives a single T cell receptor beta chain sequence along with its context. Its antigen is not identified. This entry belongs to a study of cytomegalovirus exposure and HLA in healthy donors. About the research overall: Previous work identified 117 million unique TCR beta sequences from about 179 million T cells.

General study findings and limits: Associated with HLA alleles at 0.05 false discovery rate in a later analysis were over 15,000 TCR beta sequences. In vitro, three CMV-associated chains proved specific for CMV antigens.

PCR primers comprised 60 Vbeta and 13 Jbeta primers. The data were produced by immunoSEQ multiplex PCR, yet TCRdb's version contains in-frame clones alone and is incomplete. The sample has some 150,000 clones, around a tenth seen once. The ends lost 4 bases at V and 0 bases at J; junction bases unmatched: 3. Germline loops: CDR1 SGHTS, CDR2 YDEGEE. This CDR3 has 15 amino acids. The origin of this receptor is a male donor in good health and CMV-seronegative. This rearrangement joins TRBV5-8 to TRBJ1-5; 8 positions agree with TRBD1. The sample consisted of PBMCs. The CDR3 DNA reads TGTGCCAGCAGCGGGGACAGGATTAGCAATCAGCCCCAGCATTTT. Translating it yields CASSGDRISNQPQHF.